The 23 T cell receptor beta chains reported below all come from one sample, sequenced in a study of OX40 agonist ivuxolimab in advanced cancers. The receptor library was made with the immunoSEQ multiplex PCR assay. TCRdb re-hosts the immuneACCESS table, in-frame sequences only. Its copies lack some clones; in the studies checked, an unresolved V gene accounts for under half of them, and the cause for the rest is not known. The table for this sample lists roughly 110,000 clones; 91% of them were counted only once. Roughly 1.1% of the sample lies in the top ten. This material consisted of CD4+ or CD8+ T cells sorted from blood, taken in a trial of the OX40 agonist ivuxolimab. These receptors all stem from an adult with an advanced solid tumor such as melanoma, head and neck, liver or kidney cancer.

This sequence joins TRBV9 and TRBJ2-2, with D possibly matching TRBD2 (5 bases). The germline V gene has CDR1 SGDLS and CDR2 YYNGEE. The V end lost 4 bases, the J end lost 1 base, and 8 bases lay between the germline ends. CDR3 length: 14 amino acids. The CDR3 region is CASSSGLNTGELFF. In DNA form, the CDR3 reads TGTGCCAGCAGCAGCGGACTGAACACCGGGGAGCTGTTTTTT.

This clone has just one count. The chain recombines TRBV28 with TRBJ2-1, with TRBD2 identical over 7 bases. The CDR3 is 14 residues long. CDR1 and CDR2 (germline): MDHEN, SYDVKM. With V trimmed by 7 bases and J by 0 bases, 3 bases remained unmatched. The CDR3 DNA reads TGTGCCAGCACCGGGGAGGGCTCCTACAATGAGCAGTTCTTC. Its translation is CASTGEGSYNEQFF.

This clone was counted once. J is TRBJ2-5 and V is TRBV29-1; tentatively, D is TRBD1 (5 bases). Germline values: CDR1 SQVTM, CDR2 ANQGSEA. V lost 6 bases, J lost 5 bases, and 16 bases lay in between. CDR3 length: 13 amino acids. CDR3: CSVQRQGGETQYF. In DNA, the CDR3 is TGCAGCGTGCAACGCCAGGGTGGGGAGACCCAGTACTTC.

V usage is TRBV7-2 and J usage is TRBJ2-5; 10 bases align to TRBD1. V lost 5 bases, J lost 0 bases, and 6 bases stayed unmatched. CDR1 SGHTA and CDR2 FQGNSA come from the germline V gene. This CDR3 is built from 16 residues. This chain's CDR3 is CASSPPGQGDQETQYF. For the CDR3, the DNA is TGTGCCAGCAGCCCTCCCGGACAGGGGGACCAAGAGACCCAGTACTTC.

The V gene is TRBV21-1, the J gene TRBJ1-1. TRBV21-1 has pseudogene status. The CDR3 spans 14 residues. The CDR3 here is CASSNSSPNTEAFF. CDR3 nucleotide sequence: TGTGCCAGCAGCAATAGTTCCCCGAACACTGAAGCTTTCTTT.

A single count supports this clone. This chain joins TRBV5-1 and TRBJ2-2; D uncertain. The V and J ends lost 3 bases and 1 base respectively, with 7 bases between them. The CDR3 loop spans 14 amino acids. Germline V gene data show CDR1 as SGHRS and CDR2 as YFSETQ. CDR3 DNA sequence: TGCGCCAGCAGCTGGAGATGGAACACCGGGGAGCTGTTTTTT. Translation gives CASSWRWNTGELFF.

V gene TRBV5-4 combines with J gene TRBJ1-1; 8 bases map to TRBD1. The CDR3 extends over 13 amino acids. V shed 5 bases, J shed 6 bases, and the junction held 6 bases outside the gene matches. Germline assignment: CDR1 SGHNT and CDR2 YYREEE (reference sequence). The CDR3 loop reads CASREGTGAEAFF. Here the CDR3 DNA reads TGTGCCAGCAGAGAGGGGACAGGCGCTGAAGCTTTCTTT.

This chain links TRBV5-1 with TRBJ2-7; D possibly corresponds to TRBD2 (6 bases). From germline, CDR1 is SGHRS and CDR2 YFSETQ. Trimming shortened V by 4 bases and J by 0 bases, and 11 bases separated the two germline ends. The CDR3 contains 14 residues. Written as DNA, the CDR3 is TGCGCCAGCAGCCCGGACGGGAGCTCCTACGAGCAGTACTTC. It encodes CASSPDGSSYEQYF.

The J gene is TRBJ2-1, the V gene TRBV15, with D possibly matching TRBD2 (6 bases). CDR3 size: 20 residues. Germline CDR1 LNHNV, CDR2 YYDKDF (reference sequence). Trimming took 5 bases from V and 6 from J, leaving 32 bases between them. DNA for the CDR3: TGTGCCACCAGCCTCATCGGAGTAGGCTGGTCGGCTAGCGTCGGCAATGAGCAGTTCTTC. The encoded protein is CATSLIGVGWSASVGNEQFF.

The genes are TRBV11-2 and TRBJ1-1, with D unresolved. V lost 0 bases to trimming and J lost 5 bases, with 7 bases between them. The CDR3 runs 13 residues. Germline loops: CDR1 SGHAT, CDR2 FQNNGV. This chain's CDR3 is CASSLEGRTEAFF. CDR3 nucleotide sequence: TGTGCCAGCAGCTTAGAGGGTCGGACTGAAGCTTTCTTT.

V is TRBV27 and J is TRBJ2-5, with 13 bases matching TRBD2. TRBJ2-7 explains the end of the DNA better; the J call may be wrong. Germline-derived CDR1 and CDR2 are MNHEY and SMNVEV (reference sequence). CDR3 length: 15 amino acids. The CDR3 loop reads CASQGLAGLTGEQYF. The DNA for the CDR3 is TGTGCCAGCCAGGGACTAGCGGGACTAACAGGCGAGCAGTACTTC.

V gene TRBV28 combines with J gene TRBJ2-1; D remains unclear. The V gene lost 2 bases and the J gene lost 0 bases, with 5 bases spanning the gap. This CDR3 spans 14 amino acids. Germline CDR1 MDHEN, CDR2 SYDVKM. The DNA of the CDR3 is TGTGCCAGCAGTTTAAACCCCTCCTACAATGAGCAGTTCTTC. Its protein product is CASSLNPSYNEQFF.

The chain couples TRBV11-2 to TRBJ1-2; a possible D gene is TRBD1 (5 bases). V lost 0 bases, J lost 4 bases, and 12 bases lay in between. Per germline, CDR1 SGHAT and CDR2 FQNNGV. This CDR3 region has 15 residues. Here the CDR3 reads CASSLEEGLSYGYTF. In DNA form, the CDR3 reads TGTGCCAGCAGCTTAGAGGAGGGGCTGAGCTATGGCTACACCTTC.

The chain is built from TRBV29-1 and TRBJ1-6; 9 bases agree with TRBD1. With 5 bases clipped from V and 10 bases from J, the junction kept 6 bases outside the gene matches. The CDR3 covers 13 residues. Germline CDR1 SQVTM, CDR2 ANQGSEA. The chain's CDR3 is CSVRTGASSPLHF. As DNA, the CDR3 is TGCAGCGTTCGGACAGGGGCAAGCTCACCCCTCCACTTT.

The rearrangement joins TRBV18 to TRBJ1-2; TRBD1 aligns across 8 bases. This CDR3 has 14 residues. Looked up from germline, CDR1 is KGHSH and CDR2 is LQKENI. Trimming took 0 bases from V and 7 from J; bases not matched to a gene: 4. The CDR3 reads CASSPPTGGGGYTF. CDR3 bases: TGTGCCAGCTCACCACCAACAGGGGGAGGTGGCTACACCTTC.

CDR3 nucleotides: TGTGCCAGCAGTTTTGGGGACAAAGTATATGGCTACACCTTC. This encodes CASSFGDKVYGYTF. The chain recombines TRBV27 with TRBJ1-2; TRBD1 might be the D (6 bases). Germline assignment: CDR1 MNHEY and CDR2 SMNVEV (reference sequence). Trimming pared 3 bases from V and 5 bases from J, leaving 13 bases between. The length of the CDR3 is 14 residues.

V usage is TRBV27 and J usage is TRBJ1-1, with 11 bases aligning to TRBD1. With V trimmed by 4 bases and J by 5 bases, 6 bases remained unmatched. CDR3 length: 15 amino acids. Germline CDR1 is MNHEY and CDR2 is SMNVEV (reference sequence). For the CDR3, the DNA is TGTGCCAGCAGTTGGGGACAGGGGGAAGGAACTGAAGCTTTCTTT. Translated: CASSWGQGEGTEAFF.

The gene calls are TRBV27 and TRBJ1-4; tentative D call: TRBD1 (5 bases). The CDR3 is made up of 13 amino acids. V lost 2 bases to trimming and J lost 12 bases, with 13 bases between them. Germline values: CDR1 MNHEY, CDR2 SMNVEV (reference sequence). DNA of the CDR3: TGTGCCAGCAGTTTAGGGGCATCTGAGGAACTGTTTTTT. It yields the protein CASSLGASEELFF.

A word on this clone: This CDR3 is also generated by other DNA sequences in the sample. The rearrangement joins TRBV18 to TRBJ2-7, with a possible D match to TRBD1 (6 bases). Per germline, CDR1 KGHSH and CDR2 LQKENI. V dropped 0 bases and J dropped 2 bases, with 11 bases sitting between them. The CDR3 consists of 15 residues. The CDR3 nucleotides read TGTGCCAGCTCACCACCGGCAGGGGCAGCCTACGAGCAGTACTTC. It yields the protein CASSPPAGAAYEQYF.

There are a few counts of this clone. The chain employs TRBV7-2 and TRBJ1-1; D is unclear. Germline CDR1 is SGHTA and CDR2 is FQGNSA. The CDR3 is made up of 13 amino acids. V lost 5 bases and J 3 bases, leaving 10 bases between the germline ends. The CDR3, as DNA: TGTGCCAGCAGCCGTCGTGAAGACACTGAAGCTTTCTTT. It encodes CASSRREDTEAFF.

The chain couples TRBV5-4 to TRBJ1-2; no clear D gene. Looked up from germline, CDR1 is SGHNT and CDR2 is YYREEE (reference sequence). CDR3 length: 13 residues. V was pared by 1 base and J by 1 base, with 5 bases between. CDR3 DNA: TGTGCCAGCAGCTTGACAAATAACTATGGCTACACCTTC. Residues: CASSLTNNYGYTF.

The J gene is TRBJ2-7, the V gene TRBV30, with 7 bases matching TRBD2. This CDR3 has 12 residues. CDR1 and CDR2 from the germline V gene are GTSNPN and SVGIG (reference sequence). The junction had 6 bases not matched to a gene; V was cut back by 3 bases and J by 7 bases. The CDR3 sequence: CAWSGGGAEQYF. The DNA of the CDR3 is TGTGCCTGGAGCGGGGGAGGGGCTGAGCAGTACTTC. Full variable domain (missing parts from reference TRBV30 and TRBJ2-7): SQTIHQWPATLVQPVGSPLSLECTVEGTSNPNLYWYRQAAGRGLQLLFYSVGIGQISSEVPQNLSASRPQDRQFILSSKKLLLSDSGFYLCAWSGGGAEQYFGPGTRLTVT.

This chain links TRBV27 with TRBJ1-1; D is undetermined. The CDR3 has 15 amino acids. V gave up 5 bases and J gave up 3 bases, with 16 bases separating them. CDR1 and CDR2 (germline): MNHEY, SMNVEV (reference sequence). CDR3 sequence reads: CASSQIRVVDTEAFF. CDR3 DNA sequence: TGTGCCAGCAGTCAAATTAGGGTAGTAGACACTGAAGCTTTCTTT.